This record looks at one T cell receptor (beta chain) sequence and its context. The record originates from a study of blood T cell repertoires in COVID-19. At the level of the study: Samples came from the United States, Italy and Spain, spanning acute and convalescent COVID-19.

As processed by the authors: Nucleated cell number was recorded as an estimate derived from reference gene primer amplification. Some clones are missing from TCRdb's copy, which holds only in-frame ones; the method was immunoSEQ multiplex PCR. From that table come the V and J calls and clone size; the DNA was used to work out D and trimming. The data hold about 180,000 clones, with about 88% observed a single time. The trim removed 3 bases at V and 8 bases at J, leaving 3 bases unmatched. The CDR3 consists of 14 residues. Germline V gene sequence: CDR1 LGHDT, CDR2 YNNKEL (reference sequence). Sequenced: peripheral blood. This chain connects TRBV3-1 (or the pseudogene TRBV3-2) to TRBJ2-1; 11 bases agree with TRBD2. This clonotype was obtained from a woman in her twenties or thirties with active or convalescent COVID-19. The CDR3: CASSHSGRVYEQFF. CDR3 in DNA: TGTGCCAGCAGCCATAGCGGGAGGGTTTATGAGCAGTTCTTC.